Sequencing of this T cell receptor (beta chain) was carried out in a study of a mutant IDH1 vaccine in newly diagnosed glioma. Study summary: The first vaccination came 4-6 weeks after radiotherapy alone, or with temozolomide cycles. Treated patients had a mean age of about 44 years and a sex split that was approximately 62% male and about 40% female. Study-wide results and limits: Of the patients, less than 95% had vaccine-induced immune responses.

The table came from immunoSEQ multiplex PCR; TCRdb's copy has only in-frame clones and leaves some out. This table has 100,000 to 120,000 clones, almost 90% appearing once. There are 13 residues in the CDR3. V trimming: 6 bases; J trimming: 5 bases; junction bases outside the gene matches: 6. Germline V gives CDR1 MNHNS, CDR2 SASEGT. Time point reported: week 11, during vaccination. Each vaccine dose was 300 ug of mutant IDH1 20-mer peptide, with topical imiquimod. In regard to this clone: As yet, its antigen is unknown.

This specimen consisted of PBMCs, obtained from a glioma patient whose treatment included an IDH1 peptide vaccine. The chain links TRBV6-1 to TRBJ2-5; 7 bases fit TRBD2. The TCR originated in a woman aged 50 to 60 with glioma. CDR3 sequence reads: CASSRLAQETQYF. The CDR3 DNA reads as TGTGCCAGCAGCCGACTAGCCCAGGAGACCCAGTACTTC.